These T cell receptor beta chains were read from a single sample in a study of blood T cell repertoires in COVID-19. The assay was immunoSEQ multiplex PCR, and TCRdb's table has in-frame clones only and misses some. The sample contains about 260,000 clones, more than 80% of which appear only once. Sequenced: peripheral blood. The receptor set was obtained from a woman in her forties with acute or convalescent COVID-19. Both conserved end residues are part of each CDR3. A D gene is named only where the DNA matches it firmly. A clone size is listed for some rows: how often the clone was seen (once, few, many), or a class if it is expanded.

d_call	v_call	clone_size	j_call	cdr3_nt	cdr3_aa
TRBD1	TRBV7-8	once	TRBJ1-1	TGTGCCAGCAGCACCCGGACAGGGGGAAACACTGAAGCTTTCTTT	CASSTRTGGNTEAFF
TRBD1	TRBV7-9	once	TRBJ2-2	TGTGCCAGCAGCATCGACAGGGGTCACGGGGAGCTGTTTTTT	CASSIDRGHGELFF
.	TRBV7-7	once	TRBJ2-5	TGTGCCAGCAGCGGGGGGGGACAACAAGAGACCCAGTACTTC	CASSGGGQQETQYF
.	TRBV7-2	.	TRBJ1-2	TGTGCCAGCAGCTTAGCGTTCTCCGGGAGTGGCTACACCTTC	CASSLAFSGSGYTF
.	TRBV14	.	TRBJ2-1	TGTGCCAGCAGCCCCGGAGCAGCGGGCCCAGGGGAGCAGTTCTTC	CASSPGAAGPGEQFF
.	TRBV6-5	.	TRBJ1-1	TGTGCCAGCAGTTACGATTCGCCGAGGGCTTTCTTT	CASSYDSPRAFF
.	TRBV29-1	.	TRBJ1-3	TGCAGCGTTGAAGATTGGAGGGGCTACGGTGAAAACACCATATATTTT	CSVEDWRGYGENTIYF
TRBD1	TRBV9	.	TRBJ1-3	TGTGCCAGCAGCCCTACCAACAGGGGAGGAAACACCATATATTTT	CASSPTNRGGNTIYF
.	TRBV3-1/TRBV3-2	.	TRBJ2-5	TGTGCCAGCAGCCGCGCAATCGGGGAACAAGAGACCCAGTACTTC	CASSRAIGEQETQYF
TRBD1	TRBV14	.	TRBJ1-1	TGTGCCAGCAGCCAAGTGGGACAGGGAGTAAGGGACACTGAAGCTTTCTTT	CASSQVGQGVRDTEAFF
.	TRBV11-3	.	TRBJ1-4	TGTGCCAGCAGCTTAGGCGGGACGGCTAATGAAAAACTGTTTTTT	CASSLGGTANEKLFF
.	TRBV4-1	once	TRBJ1-2	TGCGCCAGCAGCCCCTACGGGGGCTATGGCTACACCTTC	CASSPYGGYGYTF
.	TRBV4-1	.	TRBJ1-1	TGCGCCAGCAGCCACTCCATGGCGGGGGAAGCTTTCTTT	CASSHSMAGEAFF
TRBD1	TRBV5-4	.	TRBJ1-6	TGTGCCAGCACCCCAGGACAGGGAGGGATTAATTCACCCCTCCACTTT	CASTPGQGGINSPLHF
TRBD1	TRBV28	.	TRBJ1-5	TGTGCCAGCAGTTTATCAGGACAGGGGGATAATAAACCCCAGCATTTT	CASSLSGQGDNKPQHF
.	TRBV18	.	TRBJ1-2	TGTGCCAGCTCACCACGGGGGGTGGATGGCTACACCTTC	CASSPRGVDGYTF
.	TRBV19	.	TRBJ1-2	TGTGCCAGTAGTATAGAGCGCTATGGCTACACCTTC	CASSIERYGYTF
TRBD2	TRBV11-2	.	TRBJ2-1	TGTGCCAGCAGCTACGGGGGGACTTACAATGAGCAGTTCTTC	CASSYGGTYNEQFF
TRBD1	TRBV10-2	.	TRBJ1-1	TGCGCCAGCGGGGGACAGGGAAACACTGAAGCTTTCTTT	CASGGQGNTEAFF
TRBD1	TRBV6-5	.	TRBJ1-6	TGTGCCAGCAGTTCCGGGACAGGGGACCTCCACTTT	CASSSGTGDLHF
TRBD1	TRBV18	.	TRBJ1-1	TGTGCCAGCTCACCACAGGGACAGCTGAACACTGAAGCTTTCTTT	CASSPQGQLNTEAFF
TRBD1	TRBV10-3	.	TRBJ2-3	TGTGCCATCAGTGAGTCACCGGGACAGAGCACAGATACGCAGTATTTT	CAISESPGQSTDTQYF
.	TRBV2	.	TRBJ1-1	TGTGCCAGCAGTGAACCCGGGGACAAAGATGAAGCTTTCTTT	CASSEPGDKDEAFF
TRBD1	TRBV19	.	TRBJ1-5	TGTGCCAGCCGGAGGACAGGGGATCAGCCCCAGCATTTT	CASRRTGDQPQHF
.	TRBV25-1	.	TRBJ2-2	TGTGCCAGCAGTTTCGTGGGACTTTTTCAGGAGAACACCGGGGAGCTGTTTTTT	CASSFVGLFQENTGELFF
.	TRBV4-2	.	TRBJ1-4	TGTGCCAGCAGCCAAGAAAAGAGGCGGGCGTTAGTTAATGAAAAACTGTTTTTT	CASSQEKRRALVNEKLFF
.	TRBV6-4	once	TRBJ1-5	TGTGCCAGGAACAGGGGCAATCAGCCCCAGCATTTT	CARNRGNQPQHF
.	TRBV24-1	.	TRBJ2-2	TGTGCCACCAGTGATTCTAGGGACTCCGGGGAGCTGTTTTTT	CATSDSRDSGELFF
.	TRBV6-5	.	TRBJ1-2	TGTGCCAGCAGTTACCAGGGGAGCTATGGCTACACCTTC	CASSYQGSYGYTF
.	TRBV9	.	TRBJ1-2	TGTGCCAGCAGCGTAGGAGACTATGGCTACACCTTC	CASSVGDYGYTF
TRBD2	TRBV5-1	once	TRBJ2-1	TGCGCCAGCAGCTTGGCGACTAGCGGGGGGGATGAGCAGTTCTTC	CASSLATSGGDEQFF
.	TRBV4-1	.	TRBJ1-1	TGCGCCAGCAGCCAAGAACACGGGACTATGAACACTGAAGCTTTCTTT	CASSQEHGTMNTEAFF
TRBD2	TRBV5-1	.	TRBJ2-3	TGCGCCAGCAGTCTGCTAGCGGGGGTTACAGATACGCAGTATTTT	CASSLLAGVTDTQYF
TRBD2	TRBV5-4	.	TRBJ2-5	TGTGCCAGCAGCTCAGCTCGACTAGCGCCACAAGAGACCCAGTACTTC	CASSSARLAPQETQYF
.	TRBV12-3/TRBV12-4	.	TRBJ1-2	TGTGCCAGCAGTTTAGGCGGGGGGGGCTACACCTTC	CASSLGGGGYTF
TRBD1	TRBV19	.	TRBJ1-1	TGTGCCAGTAGTCGCCCGACAGGGGCGGGCATGAACACTGAAGCTTTCTTT	CASSRPTGAGMNTEAFF
.	TRBV9	.	TRBJ1-3	TGTGCCAGCAGCGGACAGCCTTGGCAAAACACCATATATTTT	CASSGQPWQNTIYF
.	TRBV24-1	.	TRBJ2-5	TGTGCCACCAGTGATAGCCGGGTTCTAGATCGAGAGACCCAGTACTTC	CATSDSRVLDRETQYF
TRBD1	TRBV7-9	.	TRBJ1-4	TGTGCCAGCAGCATGACGGACAGGCCCTTACTGTTTTTT	CASSMTDRPLLFF
TRBD1	TRBV5-1	.	TRBJ1-2	TGCGCCAGCAGCTTGGAGGCCAGGGGGTCTGGCTACACCTTC	CASSLEARGSGYTF
TRBD1	TRBV18	.	TRBJ1-2	TGTGCCAGCTCGCACCGGGACAGCTATGGCTACACCTTC	CASSHRDSYGYTF
.	TRBV15	.	TRBJ1-2	TGTGCCACCAGCAGGCCATCAGGGGCATATGGCTACACCTTC	CATSRPSGAYGYTF
.	TRBV27	.	TRBJ2-1	TGTGCCAGCTGCAACCTTGCGGGACAGCTCTCCTACAATGAGCAGTTCTTC	CASCNLAGQLSYNEQFF
TRBD1	TRBV4-2	.	TRBJ1-2	TGTGCCAGCAGCCAACTCCCGGACAGGGGAGTCGATGGCTACACCTTC	CASSQLPDRGVDGYTF
.	TRBV5-6	.	TRBJ1-1	TGTGCCAGCAGCTTGCTGTACACTGAAGCTTTCTTT	CASSLLYTEAFF
.	TRBV6-1	.	TRBJ1-5	TGTGCCAGCAGTGAAAGGGGCAGGGGATGGGGCAATCAGCCCCAGCATTTT	CASSERGRGWGNQPQHF
.	TRBV6-5	once	TRBJ2-5	TGTGCCAGCAGTCCCCTAGGATACCTGGAAGAGACCCAGTACTTC	CASSPLGYLEETQYF
.	TRBV18	once	TRBJ2-3	TGTGCCAGCTCAGTAACAGTTAGCACAGATACGCAGTATTTT	CASSVTVSTDTQYF
TRBD1	TRBV9	once	TRBJ1-6	TGTGCCAGCAGCCCGAGGACAGGGGGCGATTCACCCCTCCACTTT	CASSPRTGGDSPLHF
.	TRBV4-1	.	TRBJ1-5	TGCGCCAGCAGCCAAGTGTCAGGGGATTTTCAGCCCCAGCATTTT	CASSQVSGDFQPQHF
.	TRBV7-3	.	TRBJ2-2	TGTGCCAGCAGCCCCCCCCGGGGGAACACCGGGGAGCTGTTTTTT	CASSPPRGNTGELFF
TRBD1	TRBV5-1	many	TRBJ1-6	TGCGCCAGCAGCTCAGGGGGGAATTCACCCCTCCACTTT	CASSSGGNSPLHF
TRBD1	TRBV19	.	TRBJ1-6	TGTGCCAGTAGTATGTGGGACAGGGATAATTCACCCCTCCACTTT	CASSMWDRDNSPLHF
.	TRBV10-1	once	TRBJ1-2	TGCGCCAGCAGTAAGACAGCAAACTATGGCTACACCTTC	CASSKTANYGYTF
TRBD2	TRBV7-2	once	TRBJ2-5	TGTGCCAGCAGCTTCTTCGGGGGGGCAGAGACCCAGTACTTC	CASSFFGGAETQYF